This record covers a single T cell receptor beta chain. As yet, its antigen is unknown. Healthy bone marrow donors formed the donor group. The PCR ran on 60 Vbeta and 13 Jbeta primers. Only in-frame clones appear in the TCRdb table, and some are missing; sequencing was by immunoSEQ multiplex PCR. Here the sample spans under 100,000 clones, 60% to 80% being singletons. The sample belongs to a study of cytomegalovirus exposure and HLA in healthy donors. Study-level background: Assignment to the Caucasian-associated ancestry cluster applied to approximately 80% of the roughly 400 genotyped donors.

The V end was cut by 9 bases, the J end by 2 bases, with 17 bases between. From germline, CDR1 is LNHDA and CDR2 SQIVND (reference sequence). CDR3 size: 15 residues. Whole-study results and caveats: Being indistinguishable, some V segments were excluded, TRBV6-2 and TRBV6-3 among them. The only immune exposure information that was available was CMV serostatus.

What was sequenced was PBMCs. The source of this sequence is a woman between 50 and 59 years old in good health and CMV-seropositive. The chain has TRBV19 and TRBJ1-5, with a possible D match to TRBD1 (5 bases). Written as DNA, the CDR3 is TGTGCCAGCGACACATTCAGGGCGGGCAATCAGCCCCAGCATTTT. As protein: CASDTFRAGNQPQHF.